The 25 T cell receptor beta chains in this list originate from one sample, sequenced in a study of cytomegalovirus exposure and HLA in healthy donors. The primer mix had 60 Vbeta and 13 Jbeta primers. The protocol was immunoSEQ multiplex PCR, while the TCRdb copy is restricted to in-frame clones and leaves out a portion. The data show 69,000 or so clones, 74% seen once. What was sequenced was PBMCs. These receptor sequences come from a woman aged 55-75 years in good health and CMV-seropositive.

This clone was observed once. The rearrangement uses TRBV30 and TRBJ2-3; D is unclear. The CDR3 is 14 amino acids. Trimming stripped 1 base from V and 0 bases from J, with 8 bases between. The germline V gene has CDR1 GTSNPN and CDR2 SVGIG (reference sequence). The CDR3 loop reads CAWSGRISTDTQYF. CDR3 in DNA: TGTGCCTGGAGTGGCAGGATTAGCACAGATACGCAGTATTTT.

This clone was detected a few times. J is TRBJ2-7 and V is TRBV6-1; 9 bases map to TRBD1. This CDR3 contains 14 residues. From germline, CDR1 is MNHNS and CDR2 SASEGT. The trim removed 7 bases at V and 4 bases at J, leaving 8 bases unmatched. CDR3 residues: CASTTDRGGYEQYF. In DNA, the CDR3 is TGTGCCAGCACCACGGACAGGGGTGGGTACGAGCAGTACTTC.

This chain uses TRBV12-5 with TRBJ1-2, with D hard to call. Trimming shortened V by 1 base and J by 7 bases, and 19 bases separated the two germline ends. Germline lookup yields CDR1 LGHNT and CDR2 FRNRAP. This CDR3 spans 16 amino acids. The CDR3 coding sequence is TGTGCTAGTGGTTTGGCAAGGACGGGAAGTTACGGTGGCTACACCTTC. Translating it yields CASGLARTGSYGGYTF.

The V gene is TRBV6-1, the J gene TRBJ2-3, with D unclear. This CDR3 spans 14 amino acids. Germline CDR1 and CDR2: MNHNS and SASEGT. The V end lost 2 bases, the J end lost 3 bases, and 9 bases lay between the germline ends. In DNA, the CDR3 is TGTGCCAGCAGTGAACCCCCTAGAACAGATACGCAGTATTTT. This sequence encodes CASSEPPRTDTQYF.

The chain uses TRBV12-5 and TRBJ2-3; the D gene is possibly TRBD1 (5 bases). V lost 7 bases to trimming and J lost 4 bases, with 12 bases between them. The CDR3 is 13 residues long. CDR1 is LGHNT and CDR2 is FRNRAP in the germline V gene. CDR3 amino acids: CASVPRVSDTQYF. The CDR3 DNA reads TGTGCTAGTGTTCCCAGGGTGTCAGATACGCAGTATTTT.

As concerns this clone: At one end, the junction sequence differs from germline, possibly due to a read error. The CDR3 loop reads CASSTGLAGVGNEQFF. CDR3 in DNA: TGTGCTAGCAGCACTGGACTAGCGGGAGTTGGGAATGAGCAGTTCTTC. The V and J genes are TRBV7-7 and TRBJ2-1; 13 bases are a match to TRBD2. Germline V lookup: CDR1 SSHAT, CDR2 FNYEAQ (reference sequence). The CDR3 is 16 amino acids.

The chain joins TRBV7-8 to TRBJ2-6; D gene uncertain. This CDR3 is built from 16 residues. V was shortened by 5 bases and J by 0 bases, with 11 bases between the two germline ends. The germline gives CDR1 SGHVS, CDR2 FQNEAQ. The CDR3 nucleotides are TGTGCCAGCAGCCTAGGGCCCATCTCTGGGGCCAACGTCCTGACTTTC. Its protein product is CASSLGPISGANVLTF.

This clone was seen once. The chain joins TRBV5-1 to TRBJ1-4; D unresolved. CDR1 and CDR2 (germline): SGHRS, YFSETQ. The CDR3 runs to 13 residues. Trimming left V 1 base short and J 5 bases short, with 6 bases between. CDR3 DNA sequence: TGCGCCAGCAGCTTGCACTTAAATGAAAAACTGTTTTTT. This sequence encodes CASSLHLNEKLFF. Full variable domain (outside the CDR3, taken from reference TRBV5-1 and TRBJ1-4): KAGVTQTPRYLIKTRGQQVTLSCSPISGHRSVSWYQQTPGQGLQFLFEYFSETQRNKGNFPGRFSGRQFSNSRSEMNVSTLELGDSALYLCASSLHLNEKLFFGSGTQLSVL.

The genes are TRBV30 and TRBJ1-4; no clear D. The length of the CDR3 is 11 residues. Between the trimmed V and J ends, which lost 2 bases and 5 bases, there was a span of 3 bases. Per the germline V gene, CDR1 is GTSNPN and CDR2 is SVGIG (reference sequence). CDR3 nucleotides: TGTGCCTGGAGTCTAAATGAAAAACTGTTTTTT. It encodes CAWSLNEKLFF.

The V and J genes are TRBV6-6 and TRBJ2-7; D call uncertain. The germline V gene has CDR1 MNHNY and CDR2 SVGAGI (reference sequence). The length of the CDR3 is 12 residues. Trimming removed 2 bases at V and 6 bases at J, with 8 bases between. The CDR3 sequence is CASSYEEREQYF. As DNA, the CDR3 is TGTGCCAGCAGTTACGAGGAGCGCGAGCAGTACTTC.

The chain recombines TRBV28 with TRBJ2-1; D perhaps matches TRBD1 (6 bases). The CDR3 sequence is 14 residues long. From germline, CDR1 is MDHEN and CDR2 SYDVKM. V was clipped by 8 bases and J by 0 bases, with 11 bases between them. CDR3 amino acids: CASSPDSSYNEQFF. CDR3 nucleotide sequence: TGTGCCAGCTCCCCGGACAGCTCCTACAATGAGCAGTTCTTC. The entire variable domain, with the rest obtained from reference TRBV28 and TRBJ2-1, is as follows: DVKVTQSSRYLVKRTGEKVFLECVQDMDHENMFWYRQDPGLGLRLIYFSYDVKMKEKGDIPEGYSVSREKKERFSLILESASTNQTSMYLCASSPDSSYNEQFFGPGTRLTVL.

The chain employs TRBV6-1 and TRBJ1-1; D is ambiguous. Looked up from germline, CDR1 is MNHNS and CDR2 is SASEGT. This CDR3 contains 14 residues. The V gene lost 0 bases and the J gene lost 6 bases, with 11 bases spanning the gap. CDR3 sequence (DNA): TGTGCCAGCAGTGAAGCCCTTATCCCCCCTGAAGCTTTCTTT. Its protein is CASSEALIPPEAFF.

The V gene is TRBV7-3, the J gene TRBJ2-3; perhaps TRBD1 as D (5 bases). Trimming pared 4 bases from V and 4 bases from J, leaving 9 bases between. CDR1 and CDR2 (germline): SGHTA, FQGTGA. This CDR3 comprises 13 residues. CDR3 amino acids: CASSYQGSDTQYF. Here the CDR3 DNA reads TGTGCCAGCAGCTATCAGGGTTCAGATACGCAGTATTTT.

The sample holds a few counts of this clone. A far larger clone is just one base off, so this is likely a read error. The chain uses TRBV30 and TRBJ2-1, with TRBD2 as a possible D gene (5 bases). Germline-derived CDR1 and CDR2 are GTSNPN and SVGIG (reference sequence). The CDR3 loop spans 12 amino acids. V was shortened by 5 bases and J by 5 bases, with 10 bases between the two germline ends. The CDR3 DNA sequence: TGTGCCTGGCGTGCGGAGGACAATGAGCAGTTCTTC. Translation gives CAWRAEDNEQFF. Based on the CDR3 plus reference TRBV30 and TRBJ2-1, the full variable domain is SQTIHQWPATLVQPVGSPLSLECTVEGTSNPNLYWYRQAAGRGLQLLFYSVGIGQISSEVPQNLSASRPQDRQFILSSKKLLLSDSGFYLCAWRAEDNEQFFGPGTRLTVL.

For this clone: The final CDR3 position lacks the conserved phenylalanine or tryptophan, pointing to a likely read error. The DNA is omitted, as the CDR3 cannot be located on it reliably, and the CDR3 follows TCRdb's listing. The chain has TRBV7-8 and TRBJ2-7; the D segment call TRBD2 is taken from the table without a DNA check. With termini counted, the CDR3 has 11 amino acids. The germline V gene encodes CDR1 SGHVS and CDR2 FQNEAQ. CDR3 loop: CASSFGREVFL.

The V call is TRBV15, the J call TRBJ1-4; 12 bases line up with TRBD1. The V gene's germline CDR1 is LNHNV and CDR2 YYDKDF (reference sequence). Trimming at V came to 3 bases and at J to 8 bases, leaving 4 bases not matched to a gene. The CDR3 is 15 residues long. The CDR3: CATSRGTGGQEKLFF. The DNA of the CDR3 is TGTGCCACCAGCAGGGGGACAGGGGGCCAAGAAAAACTGTTTTTT.

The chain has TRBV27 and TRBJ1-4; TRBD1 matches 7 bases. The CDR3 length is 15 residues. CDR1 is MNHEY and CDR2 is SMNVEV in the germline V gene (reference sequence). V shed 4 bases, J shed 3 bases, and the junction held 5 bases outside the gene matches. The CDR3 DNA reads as TGTGCCAGCAGTTCAGGGGGACAGCCTAATGAAAAACTGTTTTTT. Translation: CASSSGGQPNEKLFF.

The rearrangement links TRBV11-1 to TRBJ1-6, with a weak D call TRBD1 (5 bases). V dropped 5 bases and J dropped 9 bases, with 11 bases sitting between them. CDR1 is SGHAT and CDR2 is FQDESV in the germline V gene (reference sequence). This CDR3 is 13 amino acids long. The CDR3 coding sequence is TGTGCCAGCAGCGGCCGAAGGGGTTCACCCCTCCACTTT. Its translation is CASSGRRGSPLHF.

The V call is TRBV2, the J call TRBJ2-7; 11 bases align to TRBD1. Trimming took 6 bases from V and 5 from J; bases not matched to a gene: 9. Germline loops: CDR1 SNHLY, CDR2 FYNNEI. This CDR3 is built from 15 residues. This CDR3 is CASSAWRTGGDEQYF. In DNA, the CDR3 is TGTGCCAGCAGCGCATGGAGGACAGGGGGCGACGAGCAGTACTTC.

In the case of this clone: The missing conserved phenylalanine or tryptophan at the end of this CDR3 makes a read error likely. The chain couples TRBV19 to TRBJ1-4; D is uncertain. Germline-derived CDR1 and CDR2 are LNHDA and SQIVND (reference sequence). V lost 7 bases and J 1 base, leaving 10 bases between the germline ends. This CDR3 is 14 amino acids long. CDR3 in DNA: TGTGCCAGTAAGGTGCGCAGAACTAATGAAAAACTGTTTGTT. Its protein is CASKVRRTNEKLFV.

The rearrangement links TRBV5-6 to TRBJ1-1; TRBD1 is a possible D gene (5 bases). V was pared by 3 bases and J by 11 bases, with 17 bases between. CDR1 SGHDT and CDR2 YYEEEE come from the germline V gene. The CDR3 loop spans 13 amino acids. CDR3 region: CASSWRGPRVAFF. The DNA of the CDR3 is TGTGCCAGCAGCTGGAGGGGCCCCCGAGTCGCTTTCTTT.

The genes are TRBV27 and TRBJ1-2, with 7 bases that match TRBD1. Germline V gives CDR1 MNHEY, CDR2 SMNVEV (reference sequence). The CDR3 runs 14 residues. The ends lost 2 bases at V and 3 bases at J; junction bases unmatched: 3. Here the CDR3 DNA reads TGTGCCAGCAGTTTAACAGGGGATGACTATGGCTACACCTTC. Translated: CASSLTGDDYGYTF.

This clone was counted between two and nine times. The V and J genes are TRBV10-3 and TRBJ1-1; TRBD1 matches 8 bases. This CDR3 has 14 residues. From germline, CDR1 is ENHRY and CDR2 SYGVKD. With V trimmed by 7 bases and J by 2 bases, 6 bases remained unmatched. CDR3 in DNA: TGTGCCATCACTCCAGGGACAGGTAACACTGAAGCTTTCTTT. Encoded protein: CAITPGTGNTEAFF.

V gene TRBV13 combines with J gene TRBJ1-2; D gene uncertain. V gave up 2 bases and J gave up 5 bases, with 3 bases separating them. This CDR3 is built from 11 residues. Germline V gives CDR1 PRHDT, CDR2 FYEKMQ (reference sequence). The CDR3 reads CASSLRYGYTF. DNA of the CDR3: TGTGCCAGCAGCTTACGGTATGGCTACACCTTC.

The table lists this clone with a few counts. This chain's CDR3 is CASSEVRQLNQPQHF. In DNA form, the CDR3 reads TGTGCCAGCAGTGAAGTGAGGCAGCTCAATCAGCCCCAGCATTTT. This chain joins TRBV2 and TRBJ1-5; D not resolved. CDR1 and CDR2 (germline): SNHLY, FYNNEI. The CDR3 totals 15 residues. Trimming stripped 1 base from V and 3 bases from J, with 10 bases between.